This entry concerns a single T cell receptor (beta chain). Its specificity is not known. The time point is: week 11, during vaccination. The content of each vaccine dose was 300 ug of mutant IDH1 20-mer peptide, and topical imiquimod accompanied it. Tumors from donors were new WHO grade 3 or 4 IDH1-mutant astrocytomas with ATRX loss. This record belongs to a study of a mutant IDH1 vaccine in newly diagnosed glioma. For the study at large: Initiation of the vaccine course occurred 4-6 weeks after radiotherapy alone, or alongside temozolomide cycles. Patients got radiotherapy, temozolomide, or both beforehand, and most got both.

Clones were read by immunoSEQ multiplex PCR, and TCRdb kept only the in-frame ones, dropping some. The sample lists approximately 110,000 clones, roughly 90% seen once, with roughly 0.55% in the top ten. CDR1 and CDR2 (germline): MNHEY, SMNVEV (reference sequence). The CDR3 is made up of 14 amino acids. Trimming pared 0 bases from V and 5 bases from J, leaving 10 bases between. The chain carries TRBV27 and TRBJ2-5; D is uncertain. Sequencing used PBMCs, obtained from a glioma patient whose treatment included an IDH1 peptide vaccine. The TCR sequence derives from a woman aged 45-59 years with glioma. This CDR3 is CASSLSSTTETQYF. DNA of the CDR3: TGTGCCAGCAGTTTATCGTCCACGACTGAGACCCAGTACTTC.